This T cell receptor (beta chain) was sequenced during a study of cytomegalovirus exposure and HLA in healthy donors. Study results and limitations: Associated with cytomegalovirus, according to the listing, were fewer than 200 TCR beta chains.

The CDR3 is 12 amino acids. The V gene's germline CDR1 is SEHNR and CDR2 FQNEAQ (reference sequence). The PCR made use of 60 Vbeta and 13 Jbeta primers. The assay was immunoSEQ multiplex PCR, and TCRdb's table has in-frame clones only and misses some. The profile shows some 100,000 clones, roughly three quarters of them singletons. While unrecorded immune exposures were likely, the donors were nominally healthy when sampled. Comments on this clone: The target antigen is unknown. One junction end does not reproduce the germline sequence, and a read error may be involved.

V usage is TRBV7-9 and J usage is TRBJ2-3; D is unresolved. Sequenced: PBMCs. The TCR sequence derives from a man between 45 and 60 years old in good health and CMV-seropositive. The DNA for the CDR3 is TGTTCCAGCAGCGCGAGCACAGATACGCAGTATTTT. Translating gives CSSSASTDTQYF.